Reported below is one T cell receptor (beta chain). The antigen remains unidentified. Genomic DNA came from blood conventional CD4+ T cells gated CD25-low CD127-high. This sample is part of a study of regulatory and conventional T cells in RAG deficiency. Study-wide findings and caveats: Control T-cell subsets had markedly higher Shannon entropy and lower Simpson indices than RAG-deficient patients. Treg unique TCR beta sequences were approximately 96-fold fewer in Omenn syndrome and CID/AS patients than controls. In Omenn syndrome, Treg and Tconv repertoires overlapped >85%.

Using immunoSEQ multiplex PCR, the repertoire was profiled, and TCRdb retains in-frame clones only, with some absent. The table has approximately 30,000 clones, approximately 96% seen once; the top ten hold 0.35%. The same specimen was also included in a second study, on regulatory T cells. As reported in that work: Amplification used 52 TRBV primers and 13 TRBJ primers. Regulatory T cells showed the strongest V-J pair restriction and V/J gene skewing among patient repertoires.

The source is a human donor in good health. Sequenced sample: CD25- CD4+ T cells sorted from blood.

In DNA form, the CDR3 reads TGTGCCAGCAGCCCAACCTCAGGGGGCGCGGTTGGCTACACCTTC. Encoded protein: CASSPTSGGAVGYTF. The rearrangement uses TRBV7-9 and TRBJ1-2; 8 bases are a match to TRBD1. CDR1 and CDR2 (germline): SEHNR, FQNEAQ (reference sequence). The CDR3 length is 15 residues. After removal of 5 bases from V and 7 bases from J, the junction contained 12 bases not matched to a gene.